What follows are 17 T cell receptor beta chains derived from one specimen sequenced in a study of Ad26.COV2.S vaccination and SARS-CoV-2 variants. Treatment given: roughly 19 received Ad26.COV2.S at low or high dose, single or two shots; several received placebo; per-sample allocation not given. Specimen acquisition occurred on day 63 following the initial vaccine or placebo injection. Repertoires were generated with immunoSEQ multiplex PCR, while TCRdb's copy carries only in-frame clones and drops some. This sample carries about 390,000 clones, about nine tenths of them seen once, and the ten largest clones take 3.5%. The material sequenced was peripheral blood, taken in a trial of Ad26.COV2.S vaccine versus placebo. The receptor set was obtained from a person between 18 and 59 years old who received the Ad26.COV2.S COVID-19 vaccine or a placebo.

This clone was seen just once. This chain joins TRBV6-6 and TRBJ2-2, with a tentative D call TRBD1 (6 bases). Germline V gene data show CDR1 as MNHNY and CDR2 as SVGAGI (reference sequence). The CDR3 spans 16 residues. V was trimmed by 6 bases and J by 0 bases, leaving 14 bases between them. The CDR3 DNA is TGTGCCAGCAGCCCTCCCGGGACACCGAACACCGGGGAGCTGTTTTTT. Translated: CASSPPGTPNTGELFF.

This chain uses TRBV11-1 with TRBJ1-2; D perhaps matches TRBD1 (5 bases). Trimming cost V 5 bases and J 5 bases, with 21 bases left between them. The length of the CDR3 is 16 residues. The germline V gene encodes CDR1 SGHAT and CDR2 FQDESV (reference sequence). CDR3 sequence reads: CASSATSGFSAYGYTF. CDR3 coding DNA: TGTGCCAGCAGCGCCACCTCAGGGTTTTCGGCGTATGGCTACACCTTC.

In this sample, this clone turned up a few times. The chain has TRBV21-1 and TRBJ2-7; the D call of TRBD1 is as the table states it, not checked on the DNA. TRBV21-1 is marked as a pseudogene. This CDR3 comprises 11 residues. CDR3 nucleotide sequence: TGTGCCAGCAGCAGACGGGACAGGGGAATCTTC. Protein: CASSRRDRGIF.

The DNA of the CDR3 is TGCGCCAGCAGCCGGGTGAGGGGGGCTAATTACGAGCAGTACTTC. Translation: CASSRVRGANYEQYF. V is TRBV4-1 and J is TRBJ2-7; D possibly uses TRBD1 or TRBD2 (6 bases each). V lost 4 bases and J lost 4, with 17 bases in between. CDR3 length: 15 amino acids. Germline CDR1 and CDR2: MGHRA and YSYEKL.

The chain recombines TRBV5-1 with TRBJ2-1; TRBD2 aligns across 9 bases. CDR1 is SGHRS and CDR2 is YFSETQ in the germline V gene. The V segment lost 4 bases and the J segment 9 bases; nucleotides outside the gene matches: 14. CDR3 length: 16 amino acids. This CDR3 is CASSTNSGGDPGEQFF. CDR3 bases: TGCGCCAGCAGCACAAATAGCGGGGGAGACCCGGGTGAGCAGTTCTTC.

The J gene is TRBJ1-3, the V gene TRBV5-4; TRBD1 is a possible D gene (6 bases). Trimming stripped 0 bases from V and 2 bases from J, with 9 bases between. Germline CDR1 reads SGHNT; CDR2 reads YYREEE (reference sequence). The CDR3 loop spans 15 amino acids. For the CDR3, the DNA is TGTGCCAGCAGCTTGGACAGGGTTACTGGAAACACCATATATTTT. Residues: CASSLDRVTGNTIYF.

This chain connects TRBV5-1 to TRBJ1-2; D is possibly TRBD1 (6 bases). This CDR3 has 16 amino acids. V lost 4 bases and J 2 bases, leaving 18 bases between the germline ends. Germline V gives CDR1 SGHRS, CDR2 YFSETQ. CDR3 coding DNA: TGCGCCAGCAGCCCCGGGGATGGGGGGACAAACTATGGCTACACCTTC. Translated: CASSPGDGGTNYGYTF.

A note on this clone: Distinct nucleotide sequences in the sample also encode this CDR3. This chain links TRBV10-1 with TRBJ1-2; D is undetermined. CDR1 is WNHNN, CDR2 SYGVQD, per germline (reference sequence). V gave up 0 bases and J gave up 5 bases, with 7 bases separating them. The CDR3 spans 13 residues. CDR3 bases: TGCGCCAGCAGTGAGTCGGGGAATTATGGCTACACCTTC. This translates into CASSESGNYGYTF.

This clone came up many times. CDR3 amino acids: CAISESRASSYNSPLHF. The CDR3 DNA is TGTGCCATCAGTGAGTCACGGGCGAGCTCCTATAATTCACCCCTCCACTTT. This chain links TRBV10-3 with TRBJ1-6; D call uncertain. The germline V and J ends were trimmed by 0 bases and 0 bases, with 9 bases remaining between them. This CDR3 has 17 amino acids. CDR1 ENHRY and CDR2 SYGVKD come from the germline V gene.

This chain joins TRBV2 and TRBJ2-2; D may be TRBD2 (6 bases). CDR1 and CDR2 from the germline V gene are SNHLY and FYNNEI. The CDR3 extends over 12 amino acids. V dropped 7 bases and J dropped 6 bases, with 9 bases sitting between them. The CDR3 DNA follows: TGTGCCAGCACAGGGACTCCCGGGGAGCTGTTTTTT. Protein: CASTGTPGELFF.

The genes are TRBV6-4 and TRBJ2-1; TRBD1 matches at 9 bases. Germline V gene data show CDR1 as MRHNA and CDR2 as SNTAGT. The CDR3 has 15 amino acids. Unmatched junction bases numbered 10, after V lost 5 bases and J lost 8 bases. The CDR3 region is CASSRWTGVTDEQFF. CDR3 coding DNA: TGTGCCAGCAGTCGTTGGACAGGGGTTACAGATGAGCAGTTCTTC.

This chain uses TRBV24-1 with TRBJ2-7, with D hard to call. The CDR3 has 14 residues. V lost 4 bases and J lost 4, with 13 bases in between. CDR1 is KGHDR and CDR2 is SFDVKD in the germline V gene. Here the CDR3 reads CATSEGGEAYEQYF. DNA of the CDR3: TGTGCCACCAGTGAAGGCGGTGAAGCTTACGAGCAGTACTTC.

This clone was seen only once. The chain carries TRBV6-2 or TRBV6-3 and TRBJ2-7; no clear D. This CDR3 spans 16 amino acids. Germline loops: CDR1 MNHEY, CDR2 SVGEGT. Trimming pared 0 bases from V and 3 bases from J, leaving 15 bases between. The CDR3 is CASSYSVFRQSYEQYF. CDR3 bases: TGTGCCAGCAGTTACTCGGTCTTCAGACAAAGCTACGAGCAGTACTTC.

The V and J genes are TRBV4-2 and TRBJ1-4; 7 nucleotides line up with TRBD1. CDR1 is LGHNA and CDR2 is YNFKEQ in the germline V gene. V was pared by 1 base and J by 5 bases, with 4 bases of the junction left unmatched. The CDR3 runs 15 residues. CDR3 in amino acids: CASSQGQGGNEKLFF. CDR3 in DNA: TGTGCCAGCAGCCAAGGACAGGGTGGGAATGAAAAACTGTTTTTT.

This clone was picked up one time. This chain connects TRBV6-7 to TRBJ2-1, with D maybe TRBD1 (6 bases). TRBV6-7 is filed as an ORF, its function uncertain. This CDR3 is 16 amino acids long. V was shortened by 1 base and J by 8 bases, with 18 bases between the two germline ends. CDR3 DNA: TGTGCCAGCAGTTACTTGGGTTTTGGGGGCCCCTATGAGCAGTTCTTC. Protein product: CASSYLGFGGPYEQFF.

The CDR3 nucleotides are TGTGCCAGCATTGACCAGGGAACTGAAGCTTTCTTT. Its protein is CASIDQGTEAFF. The chain joins TRBV7-9 to TRBJ1-1; a possible D gene is TRBD1 (5 bases). The V end lost 7 bases, the J end lost 5 bases, and 11 bases lay between the germline ends. The germline gives CDR1 SEHNR, CDR2 FQNEAQ (reference sequence). The CDR3 has 12 residues.

The genes are TRBV18 and TRBJ1-2; possible D gene TRBD1, 5 bases. Between the trimmed V and J ends, which lost 4 bases and 8 bases, there was a span of 14 bases. There are 13 residues in the CDR3. Germline lookup yields CDR1 KGHSH and CDR2 LQKENI. In DNA, the CDR3 is TGTGCCAGCTCACGGGCAGGGCGGAGCGGCTACACCTTC. Amino acids: CASSRAGRSGYTF.